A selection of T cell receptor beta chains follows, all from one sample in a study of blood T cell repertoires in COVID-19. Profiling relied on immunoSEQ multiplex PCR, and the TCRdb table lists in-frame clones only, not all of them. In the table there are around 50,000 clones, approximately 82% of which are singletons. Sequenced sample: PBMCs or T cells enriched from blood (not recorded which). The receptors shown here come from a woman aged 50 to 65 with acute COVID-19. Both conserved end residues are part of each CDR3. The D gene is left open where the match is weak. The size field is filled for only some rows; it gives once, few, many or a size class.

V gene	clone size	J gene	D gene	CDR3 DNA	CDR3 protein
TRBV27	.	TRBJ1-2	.	TGTGCCAGCAGTTTATGGGCCGGGGAGGGGGGCTACACCTTC	CASSLWAGEGGYTF
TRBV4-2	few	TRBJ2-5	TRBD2	TGTGCCAGCAGCCAACAACCGGGACTAGGGGGGGATGAGACCCAGTACTTC	CASSQQPGLGGDETQYF
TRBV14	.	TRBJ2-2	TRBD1	TGTGCCAGCAGACAACAGGGGGCGCGGGACACCGGGGAGCTGTTTTTT	CASRQQGARDTGELFF
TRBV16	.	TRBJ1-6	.	TGTGCCAGCAGCCAATCAACAGATACCTTTTCACCCCTCCACTTT	CASSQSTDTFSPLHF
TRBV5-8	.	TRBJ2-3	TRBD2	TGTGCCAGCAGCCGGACTAGCGGGGGCGGGGATACGCAGTATTTT	CASSRTSGGGDTQYF
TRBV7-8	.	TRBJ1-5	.	TGTGCCAGCCACGACAGTACCTATAGCAATCAGCCCCAGCATTTT	CASHDSTYSNQPQHF
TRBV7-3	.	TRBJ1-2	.	TGTGCCAGCAGCTTAACGGGGGCGGATGGCTACACCTTC	CASSLTGADGYTF
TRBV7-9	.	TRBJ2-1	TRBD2	TGTGCCAGCAGCCCGGGACTAGCGGGGGGTAGCAATGAGCAGTTCTTC	CASSPGLAGGSNEQFF
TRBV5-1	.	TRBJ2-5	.	TGCGCCAGCAGCTTAGGGGCCGTAAAAGAGACCCAGTACTTC	CASSLGAVKETQYF
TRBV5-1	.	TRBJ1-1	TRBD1	TGCGCCAGCAGCTGGGGACAGGGAAAGGCTGAAGCTTTCTTT	CASSWGQGKAEAFF
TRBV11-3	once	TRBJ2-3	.	TGTGCCAGCAGCTTAGCAAGGAGGGATACGCAGTATTTT	CASSLARRDTQYF
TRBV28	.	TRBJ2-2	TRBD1	TGTGCCAGCAGCCATGGGACAGGGGGCGCCCCCACCGGGGAGCTGTTTTTT	CASSHGTGGAPTGELFF
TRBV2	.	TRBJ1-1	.	TGTGCCAGCAGTGTTAGGGAGGTCACTGAAGCTTTCTTT	CASSVREVTEAFF
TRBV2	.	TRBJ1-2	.	TGTGCCAGCAACGAACAGGGTTCTAACTATGGCTACACCTTC	CASNEQGSNYGYTF
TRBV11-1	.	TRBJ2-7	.	TGTGCCAGCAGCGCCCGATACCGGGTGGTGCAGTACTTC	CASSARYRVVQYF
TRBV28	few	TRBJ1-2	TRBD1	TGTGCCAGCAGTTTAGGCCAGGGGGTGGCCTATGGCTACACCTTC	CASSLGQGVAYGYTF
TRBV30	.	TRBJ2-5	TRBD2	TGTGCCTGGAGTGTCCTAGCGGGGGTGGAGACCCAGTACTTC	CAWSVLAGVETQYF
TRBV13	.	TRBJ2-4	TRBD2	TGTGCCAGCAGCTTAGGGACTAGCTCCCTCCCCCAGTACTTC	CASSLGTSSLPQYF
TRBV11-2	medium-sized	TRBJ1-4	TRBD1	TGTGCCAGCAGCTTAGGGGGACAGGAAAAACTGTTTTTT	CASSLGGQEKLFF
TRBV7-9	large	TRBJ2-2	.	TGTGCCAGCGGACAGTGGTCGAACACCGGGGAGCTGTTTTTT	CASGQWSNTGELFF
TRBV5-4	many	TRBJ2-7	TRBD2	TGTGCCAGCACCGCGGGGGACCCAGCGGGAATGGGCGAGCAGTACTTC	CASTAGDPAGMGEQYF
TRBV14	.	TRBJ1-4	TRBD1	TGTGCCAGCAGCCGGATTATAGGACAGGGATCTAATGAAAAACTGTTTTTT	CASSRIIGQGSNEKLFF
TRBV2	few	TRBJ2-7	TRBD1	TGTGCCAGCGGCCTCCTTTCAGGCTTCCGGGACAGCTACGAGCAGTACTTC	CASGLLSGFRDSYEQYF
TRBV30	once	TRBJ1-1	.	TGTGCCTGGAGTAGGGGGGGTAGTACTGAAGCTTTCTTT	CAWSRGGSTEAFF
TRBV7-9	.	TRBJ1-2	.	TGTGCCAGCAGCTTAACAGACTATGGCTACACCTTC	CASSLTDYGYTF
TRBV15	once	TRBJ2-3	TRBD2	TGTGCCACCAGCGGACCGGGACTAGCGGGGGGGAGCACAGATACGCAGTATTTT	CATSGPGLAGGSTDTQYF
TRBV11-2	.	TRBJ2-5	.	TGTGCCAGCAGCTCACAGGGTAGGGAGACCCAGTACTTC	CASSSQGRETQYF
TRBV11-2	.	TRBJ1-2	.	TGTGCCAGCAGCTTAAGCCGGGGGTACTATGGCTACACCTTC	CASSLSRGYYGYTF
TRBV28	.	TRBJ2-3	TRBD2	TGTGCCAGCAGAGGACTAGCGGGGAGTGCAGATACGCAGTATTTT	CASRGLAGSADTQYF
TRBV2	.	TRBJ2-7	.	TGTGCCAGCAGTGACGGTGCGACCTACGAGCAGTACTTC	CASSDGATYEQYF
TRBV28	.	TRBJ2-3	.	TGTGCCAGCAGTTTATGGGTTACTCACAATCGGGCGCAGTATTTT	CASSLWVTHNRAQYF
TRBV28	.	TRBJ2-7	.	TGTGCCAGCAGTCCCCCTGGGGGCCCTAGCGAGCAGTACTTC	CASSPPGGPSEQYF
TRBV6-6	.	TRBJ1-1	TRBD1	TGTGCCAGCAAGGGACAGGGTGACACTGAAGCTTTCTTT	CASKGQGDTEAFF
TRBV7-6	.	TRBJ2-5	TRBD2	TGTGCCAGCAGCTTACCCCTGACTAGCGGGGGGCTGGGCCAAGAGACCCAGTACTTC	CASSLPLTSGGLGQETQYF
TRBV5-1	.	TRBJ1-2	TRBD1	TGCGCCAGCAGTTATACCTCCGGGACAGGGGGTGGCTACACCTTC	CASSYTSGTGGGYTF
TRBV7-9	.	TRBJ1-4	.	TGTGCCAGCAGCCCACAGGGTGTCAAACTGTTTTTT	CASSPQGVKLFF
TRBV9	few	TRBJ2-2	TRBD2	TGTGCCAGCAGCCCCCGCAAACTCACCGGGACTAGCGGGGGGTGGTACACCGGGGAGCTGTTTTTT	CASSPRKLTGTSGGWYTGELFF